The subject of this entry is one TCR beta chain. Repertoires were generated with immunoSEQ multiplex PCR, while TCRdb's copy carries only in-frame clones and drops some. The sample has approximately 170,000 clones; roughly 88% are singletons. The CDR3 consists of 14 residues. The ends lost 0 bases at V and 6 bases at J; junction bases unmatched: 6. Germline V CDR1 and CDR2: SGDLS, YYNGEE. This record belongs to a study of blood T cell repertoires in COVID-19. The sample comprised peripheral blood. This receptor was obtained from an elderly man with COVID-19, enrolled during active disease. This rearrangement joins TRBV9 to TRBJ2-7, with TRBD1 matching over 7 bases. The CDR3 sequence is CASSVGRQGPEQYF. The CDR3 DNA reads as TGTGCCAGCAGCGTAGGACGACAGGGCCCCGAGCAGTACTTC.